This T cell receptor (beta chain) was sequenced in a study of blood T cell repertoires in COVID-19. On the study more broadly: T cells, B-cell-depleted T cells, or PBMCs supplied cDNA or gDNA.

Profiled with immunoSEQ multiplex PCR; TCRdb holds only in-frame clones, not every one. The table includes 75,000 to 95,000 clones, around 78% detected once. CDR1 is LNHDA and CDR2 is SQIVND in the germline V gene (reference sequence). The CDR3 spans 13 residues. Between the trimmed V and J ends, which lost 6 bases and 5 bases, there was a span of 14 bases. A Seattle source enrolled patients during active infection and followed them longitudinally. Input material: peripheral blood. The chain employs TRBV19 and TRBJ2-7; D gene uncertain. The source of this sequence is a man between 60 and 70 years old with COVID-19, enrolled during active disease. The CDR3 region has the DNA TGTGCCAGTAGACCCTCGGTGAGCAACGAGCAGTACTTC. This sequence encodes CASRPSVSNEQYF.